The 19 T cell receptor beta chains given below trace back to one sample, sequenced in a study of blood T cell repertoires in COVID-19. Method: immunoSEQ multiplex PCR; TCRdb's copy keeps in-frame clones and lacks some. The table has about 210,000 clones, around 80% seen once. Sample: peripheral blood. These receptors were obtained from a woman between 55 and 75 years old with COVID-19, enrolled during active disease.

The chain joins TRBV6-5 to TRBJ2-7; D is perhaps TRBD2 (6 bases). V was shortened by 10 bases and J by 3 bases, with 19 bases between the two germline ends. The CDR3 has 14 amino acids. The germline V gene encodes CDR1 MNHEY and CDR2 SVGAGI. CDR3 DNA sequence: TGTGCCACTCTCGGGAGTTCCATTCTCTACGAGCAGTACTTC. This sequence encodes CATLGSSILYEQYF.

Here the CDR3 reads CASSLVGGRETQYF. CDR3 bases: TGCGCCAGCAGCTTGGTCGGGGGGCGGGAGACCCAGTACTTC. The rearrangement links TRBV5-1 to TRBJ2-5; possible D gene TRBD2, 7 bases. This CDR3 is built from 14 residues. Germline V CDR1 and CDR2: SGHRS, YFSETQ. The V end was cut by 0 bases, the J end by 5 bases, with 11 bases between.

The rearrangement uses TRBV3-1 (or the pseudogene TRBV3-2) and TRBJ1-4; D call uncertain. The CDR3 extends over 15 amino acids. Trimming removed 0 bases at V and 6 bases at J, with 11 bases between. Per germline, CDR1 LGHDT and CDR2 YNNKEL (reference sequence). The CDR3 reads CASSQDLQEYEKLFF. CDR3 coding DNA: TGTGCCAGCAGCCAAGATCTCCAGGAATATGAAAAACTGTTTTTT.

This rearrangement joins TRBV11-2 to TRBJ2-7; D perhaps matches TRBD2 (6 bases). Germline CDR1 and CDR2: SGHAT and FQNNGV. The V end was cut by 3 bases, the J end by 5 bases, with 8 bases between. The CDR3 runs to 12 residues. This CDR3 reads CASSFGGNEQYF. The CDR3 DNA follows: TGTGCCAGCAGCTTTGGAGGGAACGAGCAGTACTTC.

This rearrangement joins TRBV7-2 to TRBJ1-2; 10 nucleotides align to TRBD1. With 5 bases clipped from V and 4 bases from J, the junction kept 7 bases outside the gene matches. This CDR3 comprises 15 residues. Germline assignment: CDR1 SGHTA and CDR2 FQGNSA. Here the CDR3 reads CASSREGQGSYGYTF. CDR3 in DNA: TGTGCCAGCAGCCGCGAGGGACAGGGGTCCTATGGCTACACCTTC.

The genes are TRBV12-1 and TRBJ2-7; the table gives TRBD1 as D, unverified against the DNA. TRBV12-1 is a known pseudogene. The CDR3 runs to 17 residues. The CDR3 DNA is TGTGCCAGCAGCTTAGGGACAGGGGCCGGGAGCTCCTACGAGCAGTACGTC. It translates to CASSLGTGAGSSYEQYV.

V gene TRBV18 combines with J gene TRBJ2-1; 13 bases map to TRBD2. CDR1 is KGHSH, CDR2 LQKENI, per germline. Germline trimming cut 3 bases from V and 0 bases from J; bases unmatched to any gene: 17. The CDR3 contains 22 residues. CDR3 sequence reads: CASSPRAPGLAGQISSYNEQFF. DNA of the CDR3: TGTGCCAGCTCACCTCGGGCTCCGGGACTAGCGGGACAAATAAGCTCCTACAATGAGCAGTTCTTC.

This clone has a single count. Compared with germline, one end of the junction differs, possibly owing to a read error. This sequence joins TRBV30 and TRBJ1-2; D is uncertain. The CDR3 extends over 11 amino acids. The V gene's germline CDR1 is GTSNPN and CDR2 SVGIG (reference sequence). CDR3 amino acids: CAWSVYRVDGF. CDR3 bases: TGTGCCTGGAGTGTCTACCGGGTTGATGGCTTC.

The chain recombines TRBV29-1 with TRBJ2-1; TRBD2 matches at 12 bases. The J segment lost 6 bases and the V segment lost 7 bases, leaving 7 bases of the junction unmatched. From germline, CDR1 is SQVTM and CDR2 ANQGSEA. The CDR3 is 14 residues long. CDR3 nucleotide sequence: TGCAGCGCCCAGACTAGCGGGAGCTCCAATGAGCAGTTCTTC. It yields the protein CSAQTSGSSNEQFF.

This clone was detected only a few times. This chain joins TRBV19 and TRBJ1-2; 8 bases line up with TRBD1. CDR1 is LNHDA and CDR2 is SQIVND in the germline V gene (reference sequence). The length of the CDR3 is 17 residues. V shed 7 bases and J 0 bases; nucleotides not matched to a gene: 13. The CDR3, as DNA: TGTGCCAGTAAGGGTTTCGGGGGACAGGCGACTAACTATGGCTACACCTTC. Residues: CASKGFGGQATNYGYTF. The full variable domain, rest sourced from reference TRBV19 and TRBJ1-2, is DGGITQSPKYLFRKEGQNVTLSCEQNLNHDAMYWYRQDPGQGLRLIYYSQIVNDFQKGDIAEGYSVSREKKESFPLTVTSAQKNPTAFYLCASKGFGGQATNYGYTFGSGTRLTVV.

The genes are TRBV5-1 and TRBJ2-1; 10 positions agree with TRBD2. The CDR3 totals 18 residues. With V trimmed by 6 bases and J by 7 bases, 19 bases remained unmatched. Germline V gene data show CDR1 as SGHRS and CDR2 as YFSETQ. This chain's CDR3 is CASTLSPQREGRGNEQFF. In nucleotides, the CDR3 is TGCGCCAGCACCCTATCTCCCCAGCGGGAGGGCCGAGGAAATGAGCAGTTCTTC.

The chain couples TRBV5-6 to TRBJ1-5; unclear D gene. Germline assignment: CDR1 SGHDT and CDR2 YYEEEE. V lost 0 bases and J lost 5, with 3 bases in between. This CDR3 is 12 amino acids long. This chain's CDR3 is CASSLADQPQHF. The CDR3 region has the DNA TGTGCCAGCAGCTTGGCGGATCAGCCCCAGCATTTT.

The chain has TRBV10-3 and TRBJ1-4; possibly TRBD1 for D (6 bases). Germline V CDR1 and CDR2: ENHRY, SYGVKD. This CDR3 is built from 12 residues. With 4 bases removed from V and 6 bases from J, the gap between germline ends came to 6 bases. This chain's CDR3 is CAISGTDEKLFF. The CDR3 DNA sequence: TGTGCCATCAGTGGGACAGATGAAAAACTGTTTTTT.

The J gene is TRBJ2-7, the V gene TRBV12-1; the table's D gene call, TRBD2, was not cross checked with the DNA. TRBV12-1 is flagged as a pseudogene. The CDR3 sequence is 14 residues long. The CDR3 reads CASSFVGGDYEQYF. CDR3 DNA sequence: TGTGCCAGCAGCTTTGTTGGGGGGGACTACGAGCAGTACTTC.

CDR3 amino acids: CASSPATESGANVLTF. The CDR3 nucleotides read TGTGCCAGCTCACCTGCCACAGAGTCTGGGGCCAACGTCCTGACTTTC. V and J are TRBV18 and TRBJ2-6; D call uncertain. The CDR3 length is 16 residues. V gave up 3 bases and J gave up 1 base, with 10 bases separating them. Germline-derived CDR1 and CDR2 are KGHSH and LQKENI. The whole variable domain, filled in from reference TRBV18 and TRBJ2-6, reads NAGVMQNPRHLVRRRGQEARLRCSPMKGHSHVYWYRQLPEEGLKFMVYLQKENIIDESGMPKERFSAEFPKEGPSILRIQQVVRGDSAAYFCASSPATESGANVLTFGAGSRLTVL.

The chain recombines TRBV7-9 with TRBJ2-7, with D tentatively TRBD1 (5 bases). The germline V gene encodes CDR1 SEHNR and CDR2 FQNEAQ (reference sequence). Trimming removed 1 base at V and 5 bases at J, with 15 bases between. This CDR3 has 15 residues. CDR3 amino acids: CASSLGHQGPNEQYV. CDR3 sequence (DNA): TGTGCCAGCAGCTTAGGTCATCAGGGCCCCAACGAGCAGTACGTC.

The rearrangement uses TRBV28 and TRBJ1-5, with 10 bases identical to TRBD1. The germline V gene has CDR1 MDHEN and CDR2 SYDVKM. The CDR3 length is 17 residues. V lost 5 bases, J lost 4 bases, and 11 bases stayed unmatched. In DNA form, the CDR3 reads TGTGCCAGCAGTAGCCACCCCGGGACAGGGGAAAATCAGCCCCAGCATTTT. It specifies CASSSHPGTGENQPQHF. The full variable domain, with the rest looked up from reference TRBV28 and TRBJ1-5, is DVKVTQSSRYLVKRTGEKVFLECVQDMDHENMFWYRQDPGLGLRLIYFSYDVKMKEKGDIPEGYSVSREKKERFSLILESASTNQTSMYLCASSSHPGTGENQPQHFGDGTRLSIL.

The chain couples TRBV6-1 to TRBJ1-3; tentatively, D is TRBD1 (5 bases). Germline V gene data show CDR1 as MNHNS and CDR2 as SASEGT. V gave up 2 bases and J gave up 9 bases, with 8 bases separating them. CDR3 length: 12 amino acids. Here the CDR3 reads CASSEQGGTIYF. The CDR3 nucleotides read TGTGCCAGCAGTGAACAGGGAGGCACCATATATTTT.

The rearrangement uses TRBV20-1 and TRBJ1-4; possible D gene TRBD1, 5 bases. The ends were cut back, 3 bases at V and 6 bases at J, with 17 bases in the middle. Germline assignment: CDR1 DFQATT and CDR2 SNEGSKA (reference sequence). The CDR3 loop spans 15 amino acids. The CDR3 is CSASSLRDFYEKLFF. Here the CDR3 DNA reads TGCAGTGCTAGTAGCCTCAGGGACTTCTATGAAAAACTGTTTTTT.